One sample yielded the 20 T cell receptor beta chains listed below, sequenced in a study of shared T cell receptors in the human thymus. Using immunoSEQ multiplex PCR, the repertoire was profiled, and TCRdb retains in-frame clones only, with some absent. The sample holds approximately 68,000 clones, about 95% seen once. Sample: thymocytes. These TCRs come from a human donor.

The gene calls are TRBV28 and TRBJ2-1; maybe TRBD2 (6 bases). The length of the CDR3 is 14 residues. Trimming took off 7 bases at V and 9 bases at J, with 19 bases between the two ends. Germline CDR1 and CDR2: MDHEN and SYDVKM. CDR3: CASIITVGGTEQFF. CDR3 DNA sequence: TGTGCCAGCATCATTACTGTGGGGGGTACTGAGCAGTTCTTC.

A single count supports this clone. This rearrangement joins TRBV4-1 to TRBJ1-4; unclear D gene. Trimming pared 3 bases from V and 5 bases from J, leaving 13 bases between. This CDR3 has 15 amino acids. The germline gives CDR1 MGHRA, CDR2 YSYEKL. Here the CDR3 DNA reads TGCGCCAGCAGCCACCGGGAAACTCCGAATGAAAAACTGTTTTTT. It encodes CASSHRETPNEKLFF.

The CDR3 here is CASSQDPRSSGGPSVVETQYF. The CDR3 DNA sequence: TGCGCCAGCAGCCAAGATCCCCGGAGTAGCGGGGGGCCCTCAGTTGTAGAGACCCAGTACTTC. This chain links TRBV4-1 with TRBJ2-5, with 10 positions matching TRBD2. The germline V gene has CDR1 MGHRA and CDR2 YSYEKL. The CDR3 spans 21 residues. The V and J ends lost 0 bases and 4 bases, in that order; junction bases with no gene match: 20.

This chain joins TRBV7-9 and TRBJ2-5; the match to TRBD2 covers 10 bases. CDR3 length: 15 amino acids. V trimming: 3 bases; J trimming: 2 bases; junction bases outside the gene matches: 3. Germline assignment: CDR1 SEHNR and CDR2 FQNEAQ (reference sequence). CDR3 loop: CASSFQAGGQETQYF. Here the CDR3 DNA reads TGTGCCAGCAGCTTCCAAGCGGGGGGGCAAGAGACCCAGTACTTC.

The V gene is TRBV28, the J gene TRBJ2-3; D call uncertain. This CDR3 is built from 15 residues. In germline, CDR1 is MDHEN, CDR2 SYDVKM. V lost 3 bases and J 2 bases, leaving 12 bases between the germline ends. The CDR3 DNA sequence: TGTGCCAGCAGTTTTGAACGACCCGCCACAGATACGCAGTATTTT. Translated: CASSFERPATDTQYF.

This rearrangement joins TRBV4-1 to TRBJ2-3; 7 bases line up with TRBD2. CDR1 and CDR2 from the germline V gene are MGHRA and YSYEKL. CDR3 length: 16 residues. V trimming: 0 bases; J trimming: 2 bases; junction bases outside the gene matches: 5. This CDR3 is CASSQDEAGTTDTQYF. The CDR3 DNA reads TGCGCCAGCAGCCAAGATGAAGCGGGGACCACAGATACGCAGTATTTT.

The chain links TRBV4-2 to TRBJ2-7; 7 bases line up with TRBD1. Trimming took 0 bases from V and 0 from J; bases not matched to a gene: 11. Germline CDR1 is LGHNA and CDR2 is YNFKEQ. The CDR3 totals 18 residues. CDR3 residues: CASSQENSPGGSSYEQYF. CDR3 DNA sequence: TGTGCCAGCAGCCAAGAGAATTCTCCAGGGGGTAGCTCCTACGAGCAGTACTTC.

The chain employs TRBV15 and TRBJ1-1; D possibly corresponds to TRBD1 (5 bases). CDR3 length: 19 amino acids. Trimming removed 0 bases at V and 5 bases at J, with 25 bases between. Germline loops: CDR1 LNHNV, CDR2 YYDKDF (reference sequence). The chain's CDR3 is CATSRDRIEVLGRETEAFF. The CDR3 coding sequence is TGTGCCACCAGCAGAGATAGGATAGAAGTTTTGGGGCGGGAGACTGAAGCTTTCTTT.

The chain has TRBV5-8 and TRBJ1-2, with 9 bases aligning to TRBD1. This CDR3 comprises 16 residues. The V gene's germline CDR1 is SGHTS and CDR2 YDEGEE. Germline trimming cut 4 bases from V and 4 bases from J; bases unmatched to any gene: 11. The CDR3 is CASSVGNGQGIYGYTF. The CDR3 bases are TGTGCCAGCAGCGTCGGAAACGGACAGGGGATCTATGGCTACACCTTC.

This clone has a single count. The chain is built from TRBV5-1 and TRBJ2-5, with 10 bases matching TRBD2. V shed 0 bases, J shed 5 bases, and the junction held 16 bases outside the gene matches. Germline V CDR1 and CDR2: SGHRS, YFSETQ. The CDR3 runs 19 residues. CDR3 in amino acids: CASSLANRVAGGPTETQYF. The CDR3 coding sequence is TGCGCCAGCAGCTTGGCCAACCGGGTAGCGGGGGGTCCTACGGAGACCCAGTACTTC.

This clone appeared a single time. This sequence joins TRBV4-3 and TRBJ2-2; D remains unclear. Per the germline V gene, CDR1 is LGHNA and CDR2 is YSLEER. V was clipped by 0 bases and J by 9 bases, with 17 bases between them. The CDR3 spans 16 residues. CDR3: CASSQDYKAVARELFF. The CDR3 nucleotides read TGCGCCAGCAGCCAAGATTATAAGGCAGTTGCCAGGGAGCTGTTTTTT.

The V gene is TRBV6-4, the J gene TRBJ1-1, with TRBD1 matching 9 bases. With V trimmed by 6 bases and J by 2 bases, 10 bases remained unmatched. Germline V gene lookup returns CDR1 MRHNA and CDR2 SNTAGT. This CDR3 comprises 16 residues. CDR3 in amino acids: CASRKSGTGRNTEAFF. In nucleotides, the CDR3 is TGTGCCAGCAGAAAATCCGGGACAGGGAGAAACACTGAAGCTTTCTTT.

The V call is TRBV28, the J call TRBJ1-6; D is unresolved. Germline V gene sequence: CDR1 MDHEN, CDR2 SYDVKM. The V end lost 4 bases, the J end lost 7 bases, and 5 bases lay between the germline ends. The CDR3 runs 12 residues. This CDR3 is CASSSGNSPLHF. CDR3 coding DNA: TGTGCCAGCAGTTCAGGCAATTCACCCCTCCACTTT.

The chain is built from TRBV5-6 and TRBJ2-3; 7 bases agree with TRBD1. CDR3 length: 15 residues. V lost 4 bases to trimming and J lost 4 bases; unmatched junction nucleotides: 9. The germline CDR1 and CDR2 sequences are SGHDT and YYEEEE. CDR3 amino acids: CASSLVGRGSDTQYF. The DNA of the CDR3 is TGTGCCAGCAGCCTTGTGGGCAGGGGGTCAGATACGCAGTATTTT.

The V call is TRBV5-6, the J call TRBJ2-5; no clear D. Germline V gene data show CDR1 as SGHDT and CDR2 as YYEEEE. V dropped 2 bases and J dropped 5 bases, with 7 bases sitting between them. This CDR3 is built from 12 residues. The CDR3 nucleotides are TGTGCCAGCAGCTTCAGCGTGGAGACCCAGTACTTC. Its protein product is CASSFSVETQYF.

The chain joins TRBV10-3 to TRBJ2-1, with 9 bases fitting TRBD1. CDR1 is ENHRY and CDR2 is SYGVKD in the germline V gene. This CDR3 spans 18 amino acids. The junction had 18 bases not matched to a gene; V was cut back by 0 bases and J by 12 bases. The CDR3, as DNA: TGTGCCATCAGTGAGTCGATTAAGGGGGACAGGGACTTTTATAGGCAGTTCTTC. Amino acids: CAISESIKGDRDFYRQFF.

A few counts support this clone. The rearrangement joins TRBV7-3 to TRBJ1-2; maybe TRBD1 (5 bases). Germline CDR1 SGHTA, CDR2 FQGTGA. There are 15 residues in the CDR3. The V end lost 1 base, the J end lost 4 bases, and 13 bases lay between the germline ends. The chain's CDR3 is CASSLMSVDSYGYTF. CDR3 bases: TGTGCCAGCAGCTTAATGTCCGTTGACAGCTATGGCTACACCTTC. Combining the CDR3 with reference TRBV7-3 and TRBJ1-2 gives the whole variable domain GAGVSQTPSNKVTEKGKYVELRCDPISGHTALYWYRQSLGQGPEFLIYFQGTGAADDSGLPNDRFFAVRPEGSVSTLKIQRTERGDSAVYLCASSLMSVDSYGYTFGSGTRLTVV.

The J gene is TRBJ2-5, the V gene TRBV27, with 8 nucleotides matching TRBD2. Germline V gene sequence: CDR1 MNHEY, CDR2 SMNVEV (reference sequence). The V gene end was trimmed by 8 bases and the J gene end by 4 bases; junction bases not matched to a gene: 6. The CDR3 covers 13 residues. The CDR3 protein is CASGTGGRETQYF. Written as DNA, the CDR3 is TGTGCCAGCGGGACGGGGGGGCGAGAGACCCAGTACTTC.

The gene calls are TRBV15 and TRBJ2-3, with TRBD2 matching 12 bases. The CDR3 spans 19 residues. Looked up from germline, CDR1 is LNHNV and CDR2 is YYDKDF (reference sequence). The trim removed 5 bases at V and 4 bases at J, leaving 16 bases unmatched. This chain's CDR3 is CATSQGLRASGGASDTQYF. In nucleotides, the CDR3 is TGTGCCACCAGCCAGGGTCTCCGGGCTAGCGGGGGGGCCTCAGATACGCAGTATTTT.

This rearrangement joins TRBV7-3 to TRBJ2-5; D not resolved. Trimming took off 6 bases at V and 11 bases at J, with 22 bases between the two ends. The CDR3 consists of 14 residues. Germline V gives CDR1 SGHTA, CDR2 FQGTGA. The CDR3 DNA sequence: TGTGCCAGCAGTTCGACCGGGCTAAAATCAGAGCAGTACTTC. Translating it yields CASSSTGLKSEQYF.